This T cell receptor (beta chain) came from a study of PD-L1 blockade in urothelial cancer. As for the study in general: About 90% of the 29 patients were males with bladder-origin urothelial cancer. Median T cell yield per blood sample was about 150,000 cells. Samples of blood were analyzed 3 weeks (second dose) and 6 weeks after treatment start.

Noted time point: pretreatment peripheral blood. The study's findings and limits: Durable benefit accompanied greater 3-week expansion of tumor-associated blood clones.

Germline V lookup: CDR1 MNHEY, CDR2 SVGAGI. The CDR3 is 13 residues long. Unmatched junction bases numbered 4, after V lost 5 bases and J lost 5 bases. Concerning this clone: The antigen is unknown.

Some clones are missing from TCRdb's copy, which holds only in-frame ones; the method was immunoSEQ multiplex PCR. Among approximately 50,000 clones, 80% to 90% were seen once, and the ten largest hold 3% to 4%. The source of this sequence is a man in his sixties or seventies with urothelial cancer. Sequenced material: PBMCs, taken around atezolizumab (anti-PD-L1) treatment. The chain has TRBV6-5 and TRBJ2-7; 9 bases line up with TRBD1. The CDR3 DNA sequence: TGTGCCAGCAGTAACCGGGACAGGGACGAGCAGTACTTC. Its translation: CASSNRDRDEQYF.